The 24 T cell receptor beta chains listed next were all sequenced from one sample in a study of HIV-infected patients and healthy controls. Alpha and beta constant-region primers primed reverse transcription of approximately 500 ng RNA. Each of the alpha and beta chains got its own library through chain-specific third strand synthesis with indices. From the 5' RACE reads, TCRdb called clonotypes with MiXCR, one entry per CDR3 protein. Seen here are 20,000 to 30,000 distinct CDR3 sequences, about 8.7% observed once, and the top ten hold almost 4%. No cell fractionation was done, so the repertoire covers all unsorted peripheral blood T cells. The sample consisted of blood. These receptor sequences come from an adult in good health.

This clonotype was counted at least ten times. This chain links TRBV14 with TRBJ2-1, with 7 bases identical to TRBD1. The germline V gene encodes CDR1 SGHDN and CDR2 FVKESK. There are 15 residues in the CDR3. V gave up 3 bases and J gave up 1 base; unmatched junction bases: 3. The CDR3 DNA is TGTGCCAGCAGCCATCGACAGGGTTCCTACAATGAGCAGTTCTTC. Protein: CASSHRQGSYNEQFF.

This clonotype is deemed medium-sized. The chain couples TRBV4-2 to TRBJ1-1; no clear D gene. The length of the CDR3 is 13 residues. Germline assignment: CDR1 LGHNA and CDR2 YNFKEQ. V lost 1 base and J 8 bases, leaving 11 bases between the germline ends. CDR3 coding DNA: TGTGCCAGCAGCCAAGCCGCGACGGCGGAAGCTTTCTTT. Encoded protein: CASSQAATAEAFF.

The table lists this clonotype with many counts. The chain joins TRBV25-1 to TRBJ1-1; D ambiguous. Between the trimmed V and J ends, which lost 8 bases and 6 bases, there was a span of 10 bases. In germline, CDR1 is MGHDK, CDR2 SYGVNS. The CDR3 consists of 11 residues. The DNA of the CDR3 is TGTGCCAGCGTGGAGGGTCCTGAAGCTTTCTTT. Translation: CASVEGPEAFF.

In this sample, this clonotype turned up many times. The gene calls are TRBV27 and TRBJ1-4; D is perhaps TRBD1 (6 bases). This CDR3 contains 15 residues. V was trimmed by 4 bases and J by 7 bases, leaving 16 bases between them. Germline values: CDR1 MNHEY, CDR2 SMNVEV (reference sequence). The CDR3 sequence is CASSSRQTGAEKLFF. The DNA of the CDR3 is TGTGCCAGCAGTTCCAGACAGACGGGGGCTGAAAAACTGTTTTTT.

Many counts were recorded for this clonotype. The chain links TRBV5-5 to TRBJ2-2, with D tentatively TRBD1 or TRBD2 (5 bases each). The CDR3 length is 15 residues. Trimming cost V 7 bases and J 5 bases, with 18 bases left between them. Per germline, CDR1 SGHKS and CDR2 YYEKEE (reference sequence). The CDR3 region is CASDNTGTETGELFF. DNA for the CDR3: TGTGCCAGCGACAATACCGGGACCGAGACCGGGGAGCTGTTTTTT.

This clonotype occurred a few times. The rearrangement links TRBV19 to TRBJ2-2, with 7 bases matching TRBD1. Germline V CDR1 and CDR2: LNHDA, SQIVND (reference sequence). The V and J ends lost 6 bases and 4 bases, in that order; junction bases with no gene match: 5. The CDR3 runs to 14 residues. This chain's CDR3 is CASRNRGPTGELFF. CDR3 DNA sequence: TGTGCCAGTAGGAACAGGGGCCCCACCGGGGAGCTGTTTTTT.

This clonotype was counted at least ten times. The chain links TRBV11-2 to TRBJ2-7; 7 nucleotides line up with TRBD1. The J segment lost 1 base and the V segment lost 4 bases, leaving 7 bases of the junction unmatched. The germline CDR1 and CDR2 sequences are SGHAT and FQNNGV. The CDR3 extends over 15 amino acids. CDR3 DNA sequence: TGTGCCAGCAGCTCAGTCCGGGACAGATCCTACGAGCAGTACTTC. This sequence encodes CASSSVRDRSYEQYF. Full variable domain (remainder filled in from reference TRBV11-2 and TRBJ2-7): EAGVAQSPRYKIIEKRQSVAFWCNPISGHATLYWYQQILGQGPKLLIQFQNNGVVDDSQLPKDRFSAERLKGVDSTLKIQPAKLEDSAVYLCASSSVRDRSYEQYFGPGTRLTVT.

The CDR3 loop reads CASSLFSRTRELFF. In nucleotides, the CDR3 is TGCGCCAGCAGCTTATTCAGTCGGACGCGGGAGCTGTTTTTT. This rearrangement joins TRBV5-1 to TRBJ2-2; no definite D call. From germline, CDR1 is SGHRS and CDR2 YFSETQ. The CDR3 consists of 14 residues. With 2 bases removed from V and 9 bases from J, the gap between germline ends came to 14 bases.

This clonotype was seen more than once but under ten times. J is TRBJ1-1 and V is TRBV10-2; D is uncertain. Germline assignment: CDR1 WSHSY and CDR2 SAAADI. V lost 3 bases to trimming and J lost 6 bases, with 8 bases between them. The CDR3 extends over 12 amino acids. The CDR3 sequence is CASSERVAEAFF. DNA of the CDR3: TGCGCCAGCAGTGAAAGGGTCGCTGAAGCTTTCTTT.

This clonotype occurred many times. One end of the junction fails to match germline, which may point to a read error. This chain connects TRBV12-3 or TRBV12-4 to TRBJ1-2, with no clear D. The CDR3 runs to 13 residues. CDR3 in DNA: TGTGCCAGCAGCTTAGAATATTTACGAGGCTACACCTTC. This translates into CASSLEYLRGYTF.

This clonotype was seen repeatedly, ten times or more. This chain connects TRBV3-1 to TRBJ2-3; 8 bases line up with TRBD1. Per germline, CDR1 LGHDT and CDR2 YNNKEL (reference sequence). The CDR3 length is 18 residues. The junction had 11 bases not matched to a gene; V was cut back by 0 bases and J by 3 bases. The CDR3 sequence is CASSQEQTWTGMTDTQYF. The CDR3 DNA reads as TGTGCCAGCAGCCAAGAACAAACTTGGACAGGGATGACAGATACGCAGTATTTT.

This clonotype has ten or more counts. This sequence joins TRBV27 and TRBJ2-5; 8 bases are shared with TRBD2. Germline V gene lookup returns CDR1 MNHEY and CDR2 SMNVEV (reference sequence). The CDR3 totals 14 residues. V was pared by 3 bases and J by 4 bases, with 4 bases of the junction left unmatched. CDR3 coding DNA: TGTGCCAGCAGTTTGCGGGGGGTAGGAGAGACCCAGTACTTC. It encodes CASSLRGVGETQYF.

The chain recombines TRBV29-1 with TRBJ1-1, with no clear D. The length of the CDR3 is 14 residues. V lost 2 bases and J 1 base, leaving 11 bases between the germline ends. CDR1 is SQVTM, CDR2 ANQGSEA, per germline. In nucleotides, the CDR3 is TGCAGCGTTGAATGGAATGGGCCGAACACTGAAGCTTTCTTT. This encodes CSVEWNGPNTEAFF.

This clonotype was counted at least ten times. The rearrangement joins TRBV3-1 to TRBJ1-1; 7 bases align to TRBD1. Germline values: CDR1 LGHDT, CDR2 YNNKEL (reference sequence). This CDR3 comprises 14 residues. Unmatched junction bases numbered 4, after V lost 4 bases and J lost 2 bases. CDR3 protein: CASSRTGLNTEAFF. Written as DNA, the CDR3 is TGTGCCAGCAGCCGGACAGGCCTAAACACTGAAGCTTTCTTT.

This clonotype came up many times. V gene TRBV6-5 combines with J gene TRBJ1-3, with a possible D match to TRBD1 (5 bases). Trimming pared 0 bases from V and 0 bases from J, leaving 12 bases between. This CDR3 spans 17 amino acids. The germline gives CDR1 MNHEY, CDR2 SVGAGI. As DNA, the CDR3 is TGTGCCAGCAGTTACTCGGTCCAGGGATACTCTGGAAACACCATATATTTT. It yields the protein CASSYSVQGYSGNTIYF.

This clonotype was picked up a small number of times. This chain links TRBV5-1 with TRBJ2-5; tentatively, D is TRBD2 (5 bases). Trimming stripped 6 bases from V and 5 bases from J, with 11 bases between. The CDR3 covers 12 residues. Germline V gene data show CDR1 as SGHRS and CDR2 as YFSETQ. The chain's CDR3 is CASTGGLETQYF. The CDR3 nucleotides are TGCGCCAGCACAGGAGGATTGGAGACCCAGTACTTC.

This clonotype showed up many times. This chain links TRBV7-8 with TRBJ1-6; TRBD1 agrees at 8 bases. V was pared by 5 bases and J by 7 bases, with 10 bases of the junction left unmatched. The CDR3 length is 16 residues. Germline values: CDR1 SGHVS, CDR2 FQNEAQ. The chain's CDR3 is CASSTRGQAPNSPLHF. The DNA of the CDR3 is TGTGCCAGCAGCACCCGGGGACAGGCGCCCAATTCACCCCTCCACTTT. Variable domain in full (rest from reference TRBV7-8 and TRBJ1-6): GAGVSQSPRYKVAKRGQDVALRCDPISGHVSLFWYQQALGQGPEFLTYFQNEAQLDKSGLPSDRFFAERPEGSVSTLKIQRTQQEDSAVYLCASSTRGQAPNSPLHFGNGTRLTVT.

This clonotype came up a few times. The chain carries TRBV5-6 and TRBJ2-7; 13 bases fit TRBD2. J was trimmed by 4 bases and V by 4 bases; bases with no gene match: 2. The germline V gene has CDR1 SGHDT and CDR2 YYEEEE. The CDR3 is 14 residues long. In nucleotides, the CDR3 is TGTGCCAGCAGCAAGGGACTAGCGGGGTACGAGCAGTACTTC. Protein product: CASSKGLAGYEQYF.

This chain links TRBV5-1 with TRBJ2-7; D possibly corresponds to TRBD2 (6 bases). The CDR3 spans 12 residues. Trimming took off 2 bases at V and 5 bases at J, with 8 bases between the two ends. CDR1 is SGHRS, CDR2 YFSETQ, per germline. The CDR3 is CASSFPGDEQYF. The CDR3 DNA reads as TGCGCCAGCAGCTTCCCGGGGGACGAGCAGTACTTC. Together with reference TRBV5-1 and TRBJ2-7, the CDR3 gives the full variable domain: KAGVTQTPRYLIKTRGQQVTLSCSPISGHRSVSWYQQTPGQGLQFLFEYFSETQRNKGNFPGRFSGRQFSNSRSEMNVSTLELGDSALYLCASSFPGDEQYFGPGTRLTVT.

This clonotype was picked up a small number of times. The rearrangement uses TRBV14 and TRBJ2-5; D gene unclear. Germline CDR1 and CDR2: SGHDN and FVKESK. The CDR3 length is 15 residues. V dropped 0 bases and J dropped 1 base, with 9 bases sitting between them. The CDR3 bases are TGTGCCAGCAGCCAAGATTACACGGCCCAAGAGACCCAGTACTTC. Residues: CASSQDYTAQETQYF.

This clonotype showed up many times. This chain links TRBV7-3 with TRBJ2-1; TRBD2 might be the D (6 bases). The V gene's germline CDR1 is SGHTA and CDR2 FQGTGA. CDR3 size: 16 residues. The ends were cut back, 1 base at V and 0 bases at J, with 10 bases in the middle. The DNA for the CDR3 is TGTGCCAGCAGCTTAATTCGGGAGAGCTCCTACAATGAGCAGTTCTTC. It codes for CASSLIRESSYNEQFF. Filled out from reference TRBV7-3 and TRBJ2-1, the complete variable domain reads GAGVSQTPSNKVTEKGKYVELRCDPISGHTALYWYRQSLGQGPEFLIYFQGTGAADDSGLPNDRFFAVRPEGSVSTLKIQRTERGDSAVYLCASSLIRESSYNEQFFGPGTRLTVL.

This clonotype was seen repeatedly, ten times or more. The chain combines TRBV27 with TRBJ2-7, with D hard to call. Germline V lookup: CDR1 MNHEY, CDR2 SMNVEV (reference sequence). The CDR3 has 13 amino acids. Trimming took 5 bases from V and 1 from J, leaving 9 bases between them. Here the CDR3 reads CASSLERSYEQYF. The DNA for the CDR3 is TGTGCCAGCAGTCTAGAAAGGTCCTACGAGCAGTACTTC.

This clonotype was counted ten times or more. This clone may be a read error of a much larger clone one base away. V is TRBV6-5 and J is TRBJ1-6, with TRBD1 as a possible D gene (5 bases). Per germline, CDR1 MNHEY and CDR2 SVGAGI. The CDR3 runs 13 residues. The CDR3, as DNA: TGTGCTAGCCCCGACAGATGTAATTCACCCCTCCACTTT. Encoded protein: CASPDRCNSPLHF.

There are a few counts of this clonotype. The chain uses TRBV19 and TRBJ2-2; no definite D call. The CDR3 sequence is 11 residues long. Germline lookup yields CDR1 LNHDA and CDR2 SQIVND (reference sequence). V lost 4 bases, J lost 6 bases, and 3 bases lay in between. The CDR3 region has the DNA TGTGCCAGTAGTAATCCCGGGGAGCTGTTTTTT. It encodes CASSNPGELFF.